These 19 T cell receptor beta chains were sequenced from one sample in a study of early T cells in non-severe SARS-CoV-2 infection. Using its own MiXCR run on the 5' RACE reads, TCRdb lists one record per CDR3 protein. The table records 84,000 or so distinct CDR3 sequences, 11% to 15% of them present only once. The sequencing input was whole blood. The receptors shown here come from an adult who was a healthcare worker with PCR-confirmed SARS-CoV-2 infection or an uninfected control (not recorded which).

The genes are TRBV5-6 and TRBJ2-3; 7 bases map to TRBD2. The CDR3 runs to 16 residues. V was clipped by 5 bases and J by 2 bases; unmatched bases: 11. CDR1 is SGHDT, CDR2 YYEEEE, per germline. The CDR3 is CASSYDAGVPTDTQYF. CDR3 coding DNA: TGTGCCAGCAGTTACGACGCGGGAGTGCCCACAGATACGCAGTATTTT.

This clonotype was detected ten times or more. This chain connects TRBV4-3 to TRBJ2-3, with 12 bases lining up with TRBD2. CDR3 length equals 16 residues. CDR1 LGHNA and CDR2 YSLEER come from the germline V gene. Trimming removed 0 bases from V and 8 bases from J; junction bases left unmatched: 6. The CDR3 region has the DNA TGCGCCAGCAGCCAAGATCCTAGCGGGGGGGCAGGTACGCAGTATTTT. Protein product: CASSQDPSGGAGTQYF.

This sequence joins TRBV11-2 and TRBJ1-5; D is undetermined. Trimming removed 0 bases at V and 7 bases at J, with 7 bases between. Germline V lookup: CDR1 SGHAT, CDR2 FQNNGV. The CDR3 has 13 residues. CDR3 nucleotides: TGTGCCAGCAGCTTAGACAGGAAACAGCCCCAGCATTTT. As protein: CASSLDRKQPQHF.

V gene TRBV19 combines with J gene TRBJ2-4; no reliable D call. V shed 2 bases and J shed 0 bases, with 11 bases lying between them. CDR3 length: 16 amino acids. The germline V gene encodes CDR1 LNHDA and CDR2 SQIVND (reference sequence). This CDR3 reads CASSISNLIAKNIQYF. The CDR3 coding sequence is TGTGCCAGTAGTATAAGCAATCTTATAGCCAAAAACATTCAGTACTTC.

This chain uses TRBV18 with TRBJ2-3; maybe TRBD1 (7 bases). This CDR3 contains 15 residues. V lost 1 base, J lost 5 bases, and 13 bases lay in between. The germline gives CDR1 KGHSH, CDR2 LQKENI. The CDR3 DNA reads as TGTGCCAGCTCACCACGGGCAGGGGGAGGAGATACGCAGTATTTT. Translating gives CASSPRAGGGDTQYF. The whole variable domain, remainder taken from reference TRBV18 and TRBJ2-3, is NAGVMQNPRHLVRRRGQEARLRCSPMKGHSHVYWYRQLPEEGLKFMVYLQKENIIDESGMPKERFSAEFPKEGPSILRIQQVVRGDSAAYFCASSPRAGGGDTQYFGPGTRLTVL.

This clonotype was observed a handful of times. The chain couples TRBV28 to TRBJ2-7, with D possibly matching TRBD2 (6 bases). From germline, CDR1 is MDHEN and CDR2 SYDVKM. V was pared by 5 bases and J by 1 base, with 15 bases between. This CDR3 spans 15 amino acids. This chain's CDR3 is CASSPTGGTSYEQYF. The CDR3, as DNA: TGTGCCAGCAGTCCGACCGGGGGTACTTCCTACGAGCAGTACTTC.

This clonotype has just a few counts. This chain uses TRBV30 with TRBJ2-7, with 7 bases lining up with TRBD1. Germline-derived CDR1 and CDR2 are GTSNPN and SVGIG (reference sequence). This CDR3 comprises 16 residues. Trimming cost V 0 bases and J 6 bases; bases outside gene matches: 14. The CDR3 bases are TGTGCCTGGAGTGTATTCGTGGCAGGGGGAAGTTCCGAGCAGTACTTC. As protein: CAWSVFVAGGSSEQYF.

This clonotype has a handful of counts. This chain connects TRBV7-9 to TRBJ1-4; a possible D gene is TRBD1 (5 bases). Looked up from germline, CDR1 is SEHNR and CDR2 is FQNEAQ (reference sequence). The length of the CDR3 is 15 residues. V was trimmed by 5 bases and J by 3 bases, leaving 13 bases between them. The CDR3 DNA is TGTGCCAGCAGCGAAGCGCAGGGAGCTAATGAAAAACTGTTTTTT. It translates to CASSEAQGANEKLFF.

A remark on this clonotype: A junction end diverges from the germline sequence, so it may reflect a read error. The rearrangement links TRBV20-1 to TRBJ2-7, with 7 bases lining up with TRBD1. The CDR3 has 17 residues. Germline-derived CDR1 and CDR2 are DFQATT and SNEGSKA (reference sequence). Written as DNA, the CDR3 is TGCAGTCCTAGAGATTTTCGAAAGGGGGCTATATCCTACGAGCAGTACTTC. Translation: CSPRDFRKGAISYEQYF.

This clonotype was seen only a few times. CDR3 nucleotides: TGTGCCGGGGGACAGTGGGCCTATGGCTACACCTTC. It specifies CAGGQWAYGYTF. The V and J genes are TRBV28 and TRBJ1-2; 7 positions agree with TRBD1. Germline CDR1 is MDHEN and CDR2 is SYDVKM. This CDR3 region has 12 residues. V lost 11 bases and J lost 4; bases outside the gene matches: 7.

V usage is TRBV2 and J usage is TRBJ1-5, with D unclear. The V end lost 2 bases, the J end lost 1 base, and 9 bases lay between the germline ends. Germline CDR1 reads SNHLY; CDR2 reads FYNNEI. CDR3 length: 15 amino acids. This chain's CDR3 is CASSERGVSNQPQHF. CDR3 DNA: TGTGCCAGCAGTGAACGCGGGGTGAGCAATCAGCCCCAGCATTTT. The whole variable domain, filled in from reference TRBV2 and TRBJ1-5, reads EPEVTQTPSHQVTQMGQEVILRCVPISNHLYFYWYRQILGQKVEFLVSFYNNEISEKSEIFDDQFSVERPDGSNFTLKIRSTKLEDSAMYFCASSERGVSNQPQHFGDGTRLSIL.

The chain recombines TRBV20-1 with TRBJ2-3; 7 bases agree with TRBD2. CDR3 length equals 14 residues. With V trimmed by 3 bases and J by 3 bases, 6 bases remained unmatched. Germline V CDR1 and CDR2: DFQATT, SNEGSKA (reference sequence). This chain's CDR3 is CSARDGGITDTQYF. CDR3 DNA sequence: TGCAGTGCTAGGGACGGGGGGATAACAGATACGCAGTATTTT.

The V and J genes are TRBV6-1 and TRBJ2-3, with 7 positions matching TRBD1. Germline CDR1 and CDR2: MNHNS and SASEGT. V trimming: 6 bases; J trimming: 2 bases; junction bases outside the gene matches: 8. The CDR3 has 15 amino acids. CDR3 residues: CASSSGTATTDTQYF. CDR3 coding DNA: TGTGCCAGCAGCTCCGGGACAGCTACCACAGATACGCAGTATTTT.

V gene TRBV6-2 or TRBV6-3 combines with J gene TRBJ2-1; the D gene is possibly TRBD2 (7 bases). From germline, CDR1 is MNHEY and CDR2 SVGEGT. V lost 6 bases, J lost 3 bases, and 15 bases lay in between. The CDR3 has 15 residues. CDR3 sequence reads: CASREGGGLYNEQFF. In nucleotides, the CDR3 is TGTGCCAGCAGAGAGGGAGGGGGACTCTACAATGAGCAGTTCTTC.

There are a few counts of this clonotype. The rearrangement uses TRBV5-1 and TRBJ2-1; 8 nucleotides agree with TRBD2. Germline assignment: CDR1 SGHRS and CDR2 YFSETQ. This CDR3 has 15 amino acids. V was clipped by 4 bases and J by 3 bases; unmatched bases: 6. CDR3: CASSLVAGNYNEQFF. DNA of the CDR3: TGCGCCAGCAGCCTTGTAGCGGGGAACTACAATGAGCAGTTCTTC.

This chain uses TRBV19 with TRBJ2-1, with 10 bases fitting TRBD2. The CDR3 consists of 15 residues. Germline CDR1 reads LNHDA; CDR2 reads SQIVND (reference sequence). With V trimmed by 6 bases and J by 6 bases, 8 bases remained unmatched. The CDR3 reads CASRILAGAVNEQFF. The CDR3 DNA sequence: TGTGCCAGTAGGATTCTAGCGGGGGCAGTCAATGAGCAGTTCTTC.

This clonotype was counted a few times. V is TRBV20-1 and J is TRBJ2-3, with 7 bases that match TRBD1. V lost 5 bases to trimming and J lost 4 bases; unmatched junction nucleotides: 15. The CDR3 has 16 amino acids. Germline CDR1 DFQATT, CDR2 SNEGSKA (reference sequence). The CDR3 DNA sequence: TGCAGTGCTCTTAAGAGGGGGCCTTTGGAGGCAGATACGCAGTATTTT. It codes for CSALKRGPLEADTQYF.

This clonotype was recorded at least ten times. The DNA for the CDR3 is TGTGCCAGCAGGGGCCGGCCGGAAGCTTTCTTT. This encodes CASRGRPEAFF. The rearrangement uses TRBV28 and TRBJ1-1, with no clear D. The CDR3 extends over 11 amino acids. With 6 bases removed from V and 8 bases from J, the gap between germline ends came to 10 bases. Germline V gene data show CDR1 as MDHEN and CDR2 as SYDVKM.

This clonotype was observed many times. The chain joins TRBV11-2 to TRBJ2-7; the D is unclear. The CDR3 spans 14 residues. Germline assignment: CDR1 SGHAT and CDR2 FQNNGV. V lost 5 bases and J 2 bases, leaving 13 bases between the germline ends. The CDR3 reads CASSTTATAYEQYF. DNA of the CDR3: TGTGCCAGCAGCACCACAGCAACGGCCTACGAGCAGTACTTC.